The rows below give T cell receptor beta chains drawn from one sample of a study of regulatory T cells in long-lasting Graves disease. TCRdb reprocessed the multiplex PCR reads with MiXCR, giving one entry per CDR3 protein. This table holds about 660,000 distinct CDR3 sequences, 30% found once. The input for sequencing was peripheral blood mononuclear cells (PBMCs), taken when the disease was refractory, from a patient treated with antithyroid drugs. All receptors derive from a female donor with Graves disease. The CDR3 runs from the conserved cysteine through the conserved F or W. The order of the fields is CDR3 protein, CDR3 DNA, V gene, J gene, clone size, D gene. The D gene is left open where the match is weak. Where a row states a size, it is once, few, many or the class of an expanded clone; other rows omit it.

CDR3 protein: CASSTYTGVDTEAFF
CDR3 DNA: TGTGCCAGCAGCACATATACAGGGGTAGACACTGAAGCTTTCTTT
V gene: TRBV7-9
J gene: TRBJ1-1
clone size: -
D gene: TRBD1

CDR3 protein: CASSQEAQPLYEQYF
CDR3 DNA: TGTGCCAGCAGCCAAGAAGCCCAACCCCTCTACGAGCAGTACTTC
V gene: TRBV3-1
J gene: TRBJ2-7
clone size: -
D gene: -

CDR3 protein: CASSKDSAYGYTF
CDR3 DNA: TGTGCCAGCAGCAAGGACAGCGCCTATGGCTACACCTTC
V gene: TRBV5-6
J gene: TRBJ1-2
clone size: few
D gene: -

CDR3 protein: CASSPSQILLNTEAFF
CDR3 DNA: TGCGCCAGCAGCCCTTCCCAGATCCTCTTGAACACTGAAGCTTTCTTT
V gene: TRBV5-1
J gene: TRBJ1-1
clone size: many
D gene: -

CDR3 protein: CASSHHREAGYEQYF
CDR3 DNA: TGTGCCAGCAGCCATCACCGGGAGGCCGGCTACGAGCAGTACTTC
V gene: TRBV28
J gene: TRBJ2-7
clone size: many
D gene: TRBD2

CDR3 protein: CASSGGPLIRYTF
CDR3 DNA: TGTGCCAGCAGTGGGGGACCCTTAATACGCTACACCTTC
V gene: TRBV28
J gene: TRBJ1-2
clone size: -
D gene: -

CDR3 protein: CASSLAPGLGNTEAFF
CDR3 DNA: TGCGCCAGCAGCTTGGCACCCGGGCTTGGGAACACTGAAGCTTTCTTT
V gene: TRBV5-1
J gene: TRBJ1-1
clone size: few
D gene: -

CDR3 protein: CASSQAEVGRGNEQFF
CDR3 DNA: TGTGCCAGCAGCCAAGCGGAGGTTGGGAGGGGGAATGAGCAGTTCTTC
V gene: TRBV4-2
J gene: TRBJ2-1
clone size: few
D gene: -

CDR3 protein: CASSESPPSSYNSPLHF
CDR3 DNA: TGTGCCAGCAGTGAATCCCCGCCCAGCTCCTATAATTCACCCCTCCACTTT
V gene: TRBV2
J gene: TRBJ1-6
clone size: -
D gene: -

CDR3 protein: CSVEGGRSYEQYF
CDR3 DNA: TGCAGCGTTGAGGGCGGGCGCTCCTACGAGCAGTACTTC
V gene: TRBV29-1
J gene: TRBJ2-7
clone size: -
D gene: -

CDR3 protein: CASIPSNTEAFF
CDR3 DNA: TGTGCCAGCATCCCTTCCAACACTGAAGCTTTCTTT
V gene: TRBV7-9
J gene: TRBJ1-1
clone size: many
D gene: -

CDR3 protein: CASSLIFRQGNTEAFF
CDR3 DNA: TGTGCCAGCAGTTTAATCTTCCGACAGGGGAACACTGAAGCTTTCTTT
V gene: TRBV27
J gene: TRBJ1-1
clone size: few
D gene: TRBD1

CDR3 protein: CASSFSPGLALRYEQYF
CDR3 DNA: TGTGCCAGCAGCTTTTCTCCCGGGCTAGCGTTGCGCTACGAGCAGTACTTC
V gene: TRBV5-6
J gene: TRBJ2-7
clone size: few
D gene: -

CDR3 protein: CASSLEAYSGNTIYF
CDR3 DNA: TGTGCCAGCAGCTTAGAAGCTTACTCTGGAAACACCATATATTTT
V gene: TRBV11-2
J gene: TRBJ1-3
clone size: -
D gene: -

CDR3 protein: CASSLRQGITDRGYTF
CDR3 DNA: TGTGCCAGCAGCTTACGACAGGGGATCACGGATCGTGGCTACACCTTC
V gene: TRBV7-6
J gene: TRBJ1-2
clone size: -
D gene: TRBD1

CDR3 protein: CASSLEGRQGVGSYNEQFF
CDR3 DNA: TGTGCCAGCAGCTTAGAGGGGCGGCAGGGGGTTGGGTCCTACAATGAGCAGTTCTTC
V gene: TRBV11-2
J gene: TRBJ2-1
clone size: -
D gene: TRBD1

CDR3 protein: CSARDLETRAYEQYF
CDR3 DNA: TGCAGTGCTAGAGATCTGGAGACTAGAGCCTACGAGCAGTACTTC
V gene: TRBV20-1
J gene: TRBJ2-7
clone size: few
D gene: -

CDR3 protein: CASSQPRKGEKLFF
CDR3 DNA: TGTGCCAGCAGCCAGCCCAGAAAAGGTGAAAAACTGTTTTTT
V gene: TRBV28
J gene: TRBJ1-4
clone size: -
D gene: -

CDR3 protein: CASSLFAGDTEAFF
CDR3 DNA: TGTGCCAGCAGCTTATTCGCCGGGGACACTGAAGCTTTCTTT
V gene: TRBV7-2
J gene: TRBJ1-1
clone size: few
D gene: -

CDR3 protein: CASKTGSVDYGYTF
CDR3 DNA: TGTGCCAGTAAAACAGGGTCCGTCGACTATGGCTACACCTTC
V gene: TRBV19
J gene: TRBJ1-2
clone size: few
D gene: -

CDR3 protein: CASRRTSGSGTLANYGYTF
CDR3 DNA: TGTGCCAGCAGACGAACCTCCGGGTCCGGAACGTTAGCTAACTATGGCTACACCTTC
V gene: TRBV27
J gene: TRBJ1-2
clone size: -
D gene: -

CDR3 protein: CAWTGVSGYGYTF
CDR3 DNA: TGTGCCTGGACAGGGGTTTCTGGCTATGGCTACACCTTC
V gene: TRBV30
J gene: TRBJ1-2
clone size: once
D gene: -

CDR3 protein: CASRTLGTNNQPQHF
CDR3 DNA: TGTGCCAGCAGGACATTAGGGACGAACAATCAGCCCCAGCATTTT
V gene: TRBV28
J gene: TRBJ1-5
clone size: few
D gene: -

CDR3 protein: CAWRIRSNEKLFF
CDR3 DNA: TGTGCCTGGAGGATCCGGTCTAATGAAAAACTGTTTTTT
V gene: TRBV30
J gene: TRBJ1-4
clone size: -
D gene: -

CDR3 protein: CATSRSGDEKLFF
CDR3 DNA: TGTGCCACCAGCAGATCCGGGGATGAAAAACTGTTTTTT
V gene: TRBV15
J gene: TRBJ1-4
clone size: many
D gene: -

CDR3 protein: CSVPTGGSYGYTF
CDR3 DNA: TGCAGTGTTCCTACAGGGGGCAGCTATGGCTACACCTTC
V gene: TRBV20-1
J gene: TRBJ1-2
clone size: few
D gene: TRBD1

CDR3 protein: CAWTTSYRGLNYGYTF
CDR3 DNA: TGTGCCTGGACAACCTCTTACAGGGGGCTTAACTATGGCTACACCTTC
V gene: TRBV30
J gene: TRBJ1-2
clone size: few
D gene: TRBD1

CDR3 protein: CASSFGGLLNTEAFF
CDR3 DNA: TGTGCCAGCAGTTTCGGTGGGCTGCTGAACACTGAAGCTTTCTTT
V gene: TRBV28
J gene: TRBJ1-1
clone size: many
D gene: -

CDR3 protein: CASSLSTGNSPLHF
CDR3 DNA: TGTGCCAGCAGTTTATCGACCGGCAATTCACCCCTCCACTTT
V gene: TRBV27
J gene: TRBJ1-6
clone size: many
D gene: -